This record covers a single TCR beta chain. V was pared by 2 bases and J by 0 bases, with 4 bases of the junction left unmatched. CDR3 size: 15 residues. Germline lookup yields CDR1 SGHRS and CDR2 YFSETQ. The data are from a study of cytomegalovirus exposure and HLA in healthy donors. The PCR made use of 60 Vbeta and 13 Jbeta primers. Repertoires were generated with immunoSEQ multiplex PCR, while TCRdb's copy carries only in-frame clones and drops some. The table includes under 200,000 clones, approximately 80% detected once. The chain joins TRBV5-1 to TRBJ1-2; 7 bases match TRBD1. The specimen sequenced was PBMCs. This TCR derives from a woman between 35 and 50 years old in good health and CMV-seropositive. CDR3 coding DNA: TGCGCCAGCAGCTTTTCAGGGGGAGCTAACTATGGCTACACCTTC. This encodes CASSFSGGANYGYTF.